This T cell receptor beta chain stems from a study of blood T cells in healthy people across ages. Study observations and caveats: Diversity estimates from one million T cells were considered underestimates.

The germline V gene has CDR1 SEHNR and CDR2 FQNEAQ (reference sequence). This CDR3 spans 13 amino acids. The V end was cut by 5 bases, the J end by 5 bases, with 10 bases between. Using a J-beta primer mix together with a sample-barcoded 5' primer, a second PCR was run for roughly 6 to 12 cycles. Tagging of each cDNA molecule was performed by a template-switch adaptor with 12 random nucleotides. A single record per CDR3 protein comes from TCRdb applying MiXCR to the 5' RACE reads. The sample contains about 600,000 distinct CDR3 sequences, roughly 48% of which appear only once. In this sample, this clonotype turned up a few times. The antigen remains unidentified. Every sample yielded at least 6 million isolated PBMCs. Extraction yielded at least 6 micrograms of total RNA per sample.

The source of this sequence is an elderly man in good health. Sequencing input: blood. The V gene is TRBV7-9, the J gene TRBJ2-1; TRBD1 is a possible D gene (5 bases). The CDR3 spells CASSRRQNNEQFF. CDR3 coding DNA: TGTGCCAGCAGCAGGCGACAGAACAATGAGCAGTTCTTC.